These 6 T cell receptor beta chains were sequenced from one sample in a study of response to subunit inactivated influenza vaccine. Each CDR3 protein is one row after TCRdb ran MiXCR on the RT-PCR reads. Of 540,000 or so distinct CDR3 sequences listed, over 10% are singletons. The material sequenced was PBMCs from blood, taken about 40 days after vaccination. The receptors were sampled from a man aged 50-59 years who received an inactivated influenza vaccine.

This clonotype was seen repeatedly, ten times or more. This chain uses TRBV7-9 with TRBJ2-1; 8 positions agree with TRBD2. From germline, CDR1 is SEHNR and CDR2 FQNEAQ (reference sequence). After removal of 5 bases from V and 8 bases from J, the junction contained 5 bases not matched to a gene. The CDR3 covers 13 residues. For the CDR3, the DNA is TGTGCCAGCAGCCTTAGCGGGGTTGATGAGCAGTTCTTC. Residues: CASSLSGVDEQFF. The variable domain in full, with the rest retrieved from reference TRBV7-9 and TRBJ2-1, is DTGVSQNPRHKITKRGQNVTFRCDPISEHNRLYWYRQTLGQGPEFLTYFQNEAQLEKSRLLSDRFSAERPKGSFSTLEIQRTEQGDSAMYLCASSLSGVDEQFFGPGTRLTVL.

The rearrangement uses TRBV29-1 and TRBJ2-5; weak D call: TRBD2 (7 bases). The CDR3 loop spans 17 amino acids. With 0 bases removed from V and 4 bases from J, the gap between germline ends came to 21 bases. The V gene's germline CDR1 is SQVTM and CDR2 ANQGSEA. CDR3 in amino acids: CSVEESWGGAWGETQYF. CDR3 nucleotides: TGCAGCGTTGAAGAAAGTTGGGGGGGGGCCTGGGGAGAGACCCAGTACTTC. Drawing the rest from reference TRBV29-1 and TRBJ2-5, the complete variable domain is SAVISQKPSRDICQRGTSLTIQCQVDSQVTMMFWYRQQPGQSLTLIATANQGSEATYESGFVIDKFPISRPNLTFSTLTVSNMSPEDSSIYLCSVEESWGGAWGETQYFGPGTRLLVL.

The genes are TRBV27 and TRBJ2-3, with TRBD2 matching over 8 bases. The V gene's germline CDR1 is MNHEY and CDR2 SMNVEV (reference sequence). Trimming took 3 bases from V and 5 from J; bases not matched to a gene: 4. The CDR3 spans 14 residues. The CDR3 region has the DNA TGTGCCAGCAGTTTTGGAGCGGGAGTAGATACGCAGTATTTT. Translating gives CASSFGAGVDTQYF.

This chain uses TRBV20-1 with TRBJ2-5; 9 bases agree with TRBD2. This CDR3 spans 15 amino acids. V was clipped by 3 bases and J by 2 bases; unmatched bases: 7. Per germline, CDR1 DFQATT and CDR2 SNEGSKA (reference sequence). Written as DNA, the CDR3 is TGCAGTGCTAGGTCTAGCGGGGAAGTTCAAGAGACCCAGTACTTC. Its protein product is CSARSSGEVQETQYF.

This clonotype was detected a few times. The rearrangement links TRBV7-6 to TRBJ1-5; a possible D gene is TRBD1 (6 bases). This CDR3 region has 16 residues. The ends were cut back, 2 bases at V and 6 bases at J, with 17 bases in the middle. The germline CDR1 and CDR2 sequences are SGHVS and FNYEAQ. For the CDR3, the DNA is TGTGCCAGCAGCTTAATCGGAGGGAGGGGGAGTCAGCCCCAGCATTTT. Translation gives CASSLIGGRGSQPQHF.

This clonotype was recorded many times. The chain uses TRBV20-1 and TRBJ2-4; D gene unclear. V was clipped by 2 bases and J by 8 bases, with 7 bases between them. Germline V gives CDR1 DFQATT, CDR2 SNEGSKA (reference sequence). The CDR3 runs to 11 residues. CDR3 bases: TGCAGTGCTAGACTTTTAGACATTCAGTACTTC. It translates to CSARLLDIQYF.